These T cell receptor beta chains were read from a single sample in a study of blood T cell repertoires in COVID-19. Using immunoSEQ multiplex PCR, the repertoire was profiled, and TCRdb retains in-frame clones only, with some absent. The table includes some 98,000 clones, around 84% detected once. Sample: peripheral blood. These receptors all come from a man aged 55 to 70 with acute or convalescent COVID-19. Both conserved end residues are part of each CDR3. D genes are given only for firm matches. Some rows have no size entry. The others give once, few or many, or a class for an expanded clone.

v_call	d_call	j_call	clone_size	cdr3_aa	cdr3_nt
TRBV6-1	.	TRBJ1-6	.	CASSEYRTVKSSYNSPLHF	TGTGCCAGCAGTGAATATAGGACAGTAAAGAGCTCCTATAATTCACCCCTCCACTTT
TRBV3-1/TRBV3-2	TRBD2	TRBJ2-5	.	CASSLSGGGAKTQYF	TGTGCCAGCAGCCTCAGCGGGGGGGGAGCGAAGACCCAGTACTTC
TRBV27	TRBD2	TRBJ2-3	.	CASSLRDAGLAGNTDTQYF	TGTGCCAGCAGTTTACGGGACGCAGGACTAGCGGGCAACACAGATACGCAGTATTTT
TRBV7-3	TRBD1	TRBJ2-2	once	CASSSRTGNANTGELFF	TGTGCCAGCAGCTCCAGGACAGGGAACGCGAACACCGGGGAGCTGTTTTTT
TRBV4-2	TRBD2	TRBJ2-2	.	CASSQIAGGPDTGELFF	TGTGCCAGCAGCCAGATAGCGGGGGGGCCTGACACCGGGGAGCTGTTTTTT
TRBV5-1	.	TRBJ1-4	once	CASSLDSTNEKLFF	TGCGCCAGCAGCTTGGACAGTACTAATGAAAAACTGTTTTTT
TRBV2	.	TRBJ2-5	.	CASSEKDWYQETQYF	TGTGCCAGCAGTGAGAAAGACTGGTACCAAGAGACCCAGTACTTC
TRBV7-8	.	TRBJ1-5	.	CASSPRSGDQPQHF	TGTGCCAGCAGCCCTCGTAGCGGGGATCAGCCCCAGCATTTT
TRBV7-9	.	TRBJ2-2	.	CASSTLRQGNTGELFF	TGTGCCAGCAGCACCCTTAGGCAGGGGAACACCGGGGAGCTGTTTTTT
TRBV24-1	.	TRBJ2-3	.	CATSEPDRFPDTQYF	TGTGCCACCAGTGAACCTGACAGATTCCCAGATACGCAGTATTTT
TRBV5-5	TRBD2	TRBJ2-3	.	CASSPMTSGGAADTQYF	TGTGCCAGCAGCCCAATGACTAGCGGGGGGGCGGCAGATACGCAGTATTTT